These T cell receptor beta chains were read from a single sample in a study of blood T cell repertoires in COVID-19. TCRdb's copy holds only in-frame clones and misses some; the assay was immunoSEQ multiplex PCR. Among over 350,000 clones, about 88% were seen once, and the ten largest hold about 1.1%. Sequencing was performed on PBMCs or T cells enriched from blood (not recorded which). The receptors stem from a young woman who had recovered from COVID-19. Each CDR3 is given with its conserved first and last residue. The D gene is left open where the match is weak. A row's size may be missing; if present it is once, few, many or a size class.

v_gene: TRBV30; abundance: NA; d_gene: NA; j_gene: TRBJ1-1; CDR3aa: CAWSSREDTEAFF; CDR3nt: TGTGCCTGGAGCTCGAGGGAGGACACTGAAGCTTTCTTT
v_gene: TRBV6-1; abundance: NA; d_gene: NA; j_gene: TRBJ2-4; CDR3aa: CASSEEGWFLDIQYF; CDR3nt: TGTGCCAGCAGTGAGGAGGGTTGGTTCTTGGACATTCAGTACTTC
v_gene: TRBV30; abundance: NA; d_gene: NA; j_gene: TRBJ1-3; CDR3aa: CAWSVQSTGNTIYF; CDR3nt: TGTGCCTGGAGTGTACAGTCCACTGGAAACACCATATATTTT
v_gene: TRBV28; abundance: NA; d_gene: NA; j_gene: TRBJ2-2; CDR3aa: CASSTGTGELFF; CDR3nt: TGTGCCAGCAGTACAGGGACCGGGGAGCTGTTTTTT
v_gene: TRBV19; abundance: NA; d_gene: TRBD1; j_gene: TRBJ2-1; CDR3aa: CASSIHRGITNEQFF; CDR3nt: TGTGCCAGTAGTATCCACAGGGGAATAACAAATGAGCAGTTCTTC
v_gene: TRBV4-1; abundance: NA; d_gene: TRBD1; j_gene: TRBJ2-7; CDR3aa: CASSPTGGHSSYEQYF; CDR3nt: TGCGCCAGCAGCCCCACAGGGGGTCACAGCTCCTACGAGCAGTACTTC
v_gene: TRBV6-5; abundance: NA; d_gene: NA; j_gene: TRBJ1-5; CDR3aa: CASSRSYNQPQHF; CDR3nt: TGTGCCAGCAGTCGGAGTTACAATCAGCCCCAGCATTTT
v_gene: TRBV2; abundance: few; d_gene: TRBD1; j_gene: TRBJ2-2; CDR3aa: CASSDYGTVNTGELFF; CDR3nt: TGTGCCAGCAGTGATTACGGGACAGTAAACACCGGGGAGCTGTTTTTT
v_gene: TRBV19; abundance: NA; d_gene: NA; j_gene: TRBJ1-5; CDR3aa: CASSIRGGAKPQHF; CDR3nt: TGTGCCAGTAGTATAAGGGGGGGCGCGAAGCCCCAGCATTTT
v_gene: TRBV28; abundance: NA; d_gene: NA; j_gene: TRBJ2-1; CDR3aa: CASSLEGGGLYEQFF; CDR3nt: TGTGCCAGCAGTTTGGAAGGGGGGGGCCTATATGAGCAGTTCTTC
v_gene: TRBV27; abundance: once; d_gene: TRBD2; j_gene: TRBJ2-3; CDR3aa: CASSSGTSGNPDTQYF; CDR3nt: TGTGCCAGCAGTTCTGGGACTAGCGGGAACCCAGATACGCAGTATTTT
v_gene: TRBV28; abundance: NA; d_gene: NA; j_gene: TRBJ1-5; CDR3aa: CASSLYRQTFRNSNQPQHF; CDR3nt: TGTGCCAGCAGTTTATATCGACAGACCTTTAGGAATAGCAATCAGCCCCAGCATTTT
v_gene: TRBV9; abundance: NA; d_gene: TRBD1; j_gene: TRBJ1-2; CDR3aa: CASSVARGRRGYTF; CDR3nt: TGTGCCAGCAGCGTAGCAAGGGGGCGGAGGGGCTACACCTTC
v_gene: TRBV28; abundance: NA; d_gene: TRBD1; j_gene: TRBJ1-5; CDR3aa: CASSLHGRGSNQPQHF; CDR3nt: TGTGCCAGCAGTTTACATGGCAGGGGGAGCAATCAGCCCCAGCATTTT
v_gene: TRBV27; abundance: NA; d_gene: NA; j_gene: TRBJ2-2; CDR3aa: CARSFHNRVTGELFF; CDR3nt: TGTGCCCGAAGTTTCCACAACCGGGTCACCGGGGAGCTGTTTTTT
v_gene: TRBV2; abundance: NA; d_gene: NA; j_gene: TRBJ1-5; CDR3aa: CASSEGPGQPQHF; CDR3nt: TGTGCCAGCAGTGAAGGGCCGGGTCAGCCCCAGCATTTT
v_gene: TRBV5-1; abundance: NA; d_gene: NA; j_gene: TRBJ2-7; CDR3aa: CASSWTESPYYEQYF; CDR3nt: TGCGCCAGCAGCTGGACAGAGTCCCCTTACTACGAGCAGTACTTC
v_gene: TRBV12-3/TRBV12-4; abundance: NA; d_gene: NA; j_gene: TRBJ1-1; CDR3aa: CASSPPGYTEAFF; CDR3nt: TGTGCCAGCTCACCCCCGGGGTACACTGAAGCTTTCTTT
v_gene: TRBV5-1; abundance: NA; d_gene: TRBD2; j_gene: TRBJ2-5; CDR3aa: CASSLSSGGPYQETQYF; CDR3nt: TGCGCCAGCAGCTTAAGTAGCGGGGGGCCCTACCAAGAGACCCAGTACTTC
v_gene: TRBV12-5; abundance: NA; d_gene: NA; j_gene: TRBJ1-3; CDR3aa: CASGLVGRGTGNTIYF; CDR3nt: TGTGCTAGTGGTTTGGTAGGCAGGGGAACTGGAAACACCATATATTTT
v_gene: TRBV18; abundance: NA; d_gene: TRBD1; j_gene: TRBJ2-5; CDR3aa: CASSSQQGFQETQYF; CDR3nt: TGTGCCAGCTCATCCCAACAGGGGTTCCAAGAGACCCAGTACTTC
v_gene: TRBV18; abundance: NA; d_gene: NA; j_gene: TRBJ1-2; CDR3aa: CASSPGQGLGSNYGYTF; CDR3nt: TGTGCCAGCTCACCGGGGCAAGGACTAGGGTCGAACTATGGCTACACCTTC
v_gene: TRBV7-9; abundance: NA; d_gene: NA; j_gene: TRBJ1-3; CDR3aa: CASSRGHTSGNTIYF; CDR3nt: TGTGCCAGCAGCCGGGGACATACCTCTGGAAACACCATATATTTT
v_gene: TRBV11-2; abundance: NA; d_gene: NA; j_gene: TRBJ1-1; CDR3aa: CASSPQFNTEAFF; CDR3nt: TGTGCCAGCAGCCCACAGTTTAACACTGAAGCTTTCTTT
v_gene: TRBV4-1; abundance: NA; d_gene: NA; j_gene: TRBJ2-7; CDR3aa: CASSQPITGTYEQYF; CDR3nt: TGCGCCAGCAGCCAACCGATTACAGGGACCTACGAGCAGTACTTC
v_gene: TRBV7-8; abundance: NA; d_gene: NA; j_gene: TRBJ1-6; CDR3aa: CASSPPSPAGAPLHF; CDR3nt: TGTGCCAGCAGCCCTCCATCCCCTGCGGGGGCACCCCTCCACTTT
v_gene: TRBV7-9; abundance: NA; d_gene: TRBD1; j_gene: TRBJ1-2; CDR3aa: CASSPGQGSGYTF; CDR3nt: TGTGCCAGCAGCCCCGGACAGGGCAGTGGCTACACCTTC
v_gene: TRBV3-1/TRBV3-2; abundance: once; d_gene: NA; j_gene: TRBJ2-7; CDR3aa: CASSQDLCLLKGTDYYEQYF; CDR3nt: TGTGCCAGCAGCCAAGATCTGTGTCTCTTAAAGGGCACTGACTACTACGAGCAGTACTTC
v_gene: TRBV6-5; abundance: NA; d_gene: TRBD1; j_gene: TRBJ2-7; CDR3aa: CASSFHGTGLEQYF; CDR3nt: TGTGCCAGCAGTTTCCACGGGACAGGGCTCGAGCAGTACTTC
v_gene: TRBV2; abundance: NA; d_gene: NA; j_gene: TRBJ2-7; CDR3aa: CASSPPGEQYF; CDR3nt: TGTGCCAGCAGTCCACCGGGCGAGCAGTACTTC
v_gene: TRBV6-5; abundance: once; d_gene: TRBD1; j_gene: TRBJ2-7; CDR3aa: CASKTGRTLSYEQYF; CDR3nt: TGTGCCAGCAAGACAGGGCGGACTCTAAGCTACGAGCAGTACTTC
v_gene: TRBV21-1; abundance: NA; d_gene: NA; j_gene: TRBJ2-7; CDR3aa: CASSTGTGANSSSYEQYF; CDR3nt: TGTGCCAGCAGTACCGGGACAGGGGCTAATTCCTCCTCCTACGAGCAGTACTTC
v_gene: TRBV5-4; abundance: NA; d_gene: NA; j_gene: TRBJ2-7; CDR3aa: CASSAQGFHEQYF; CDR3nt: TGTGCCAGCAGCGCTCAGGGGTTCCACGAGCAGTACTTC
v_gene: TRBV2; abundance: NA; d_gene: NA; j_gene: TRBJ2-6; CDR3aa: CASTSGANVLTF; CDR3nt: TGTGCCAGCACTTCTGGGGCCAACGTCCTGACTTTC
v_gene: TRBV27; abundance: NA; d_gene: TRBD2; j_gene: TRBJ2-3; CDR3aa: CASNLGLAGADTQYF; CDR3nt: TGTGCCAGCAACTTAGGACTAGCGGGGGCTGATACGCAGTATTTT
v_gene: TRBV28; abundance: NA; d_gene: TRBD1; j_gene: TRBJ2-1; CDR3aa: CASSLSGTGGGNEQFF; CDR3nt: TGTGCCAGCAGTTTATCAGGGACAGGGGGCGGGAATGAGCAGTTCTTC
v_gene: TRBV7-9; abundance: NA; d_gene: TRBD1; j_gene: TRBJ1-2; CDR3aa: CASNVWDRPPYGYTF; CDR3nt: TGTGCCAGCAACGTCTGGGACAGGCCCCCCTATGGCTACACCTTC
v_gene: TRBV29-1; abundance: NA; d_gene: TRBD1; j_gene: TRBJ2-7; CDR3aa: CSVRQGAAYEQYF; CDR3nt: TGCAGCGTCCGGCAGGGGGCTGCTTACGAGCAGTACTTC
v_gene: TRBV7-8; abundance: NA; d_gene: TRBD1; j_gene: TRBJ2-3; CDR3aa: CASSHPSLTGEATDTQYF; CDR3nt: TGTGCCAGCAGCCACCCCTCGCTTACAGGGGAAGCGACAGATACGCAGTATTTT
v_gene: TRBV4-1; abundance: NA; d_gene: NA; j_gene: TRBJ1-6; CDR3aa: CASSQNARNSPLHF; CDR3nt: TGCGCCAGCAGCCAAAACGCCAGGAACTCACCCCTCCACTTT
v_gene: TRBV9; abundance: NA; d_gene: TRBD1; j_gene: TRBJ1-1; CDR3aa: CASSVGDRLNTEAFF; CDR3nt: TGTGCCAGCAGCGTAGGGGACAGGCTTAACACTGAAGCTTTCTTT
v_gene: TRBV19; abundance: NA; d_gene: NA; j_gene: TRBJ1-1; CDR3aa: CASSLPKTRGTEAFF; CDR3nt: TGTGCCAGTAGTCTGCCCAAGACGCGGGGGACTGAAGCTTTCTTT
v_gene: TRBV5-1; abundance: NA; d_gene: NA; j_gene: TRBJ2-1; CDR3aa: CASTGQPSYNEQFF; CDR3nt: TGCGCCAGCACGGGACAACCCTCCTACAATGAGCAGTTCTTC
v_gene: TRBV3-1/TRBV3-2; abundance: NA; d_gene: NA; j_gene: TRBJ2-3; CDR3aa: CASSQGGQITDTQYF; CDR3nt: TGTGCCAGCAGCCAAGGAGGACAGATCACAGATACGCAGTATTTT
v_gene: TRBV29-1; abundance: NA; d_gene: TRBD1; j_gene: TRBJ1-2; CDR3aa: CSVEEENDRGWGYTF; CDR3nt: TGCAGCGTTGAAGAAGAAAATGACAGGGGCTGGGGCTACACCTTC
v_gene: TRBV28; abundance: NA; d_gene: TRBD1; j_gene: TRBJ1-6; CDR3aa: CASSLPGTGRPLHF; CDR3nt: TGTGCCAGCAGTCTTCCCGGGACAGGGAGGCCCCTCCACTTT
v_gene: TRBV19; abundance: NA; d_gene: NA; j_gene: TRBJ1-1; CDR3aa: CASSIGGGAEAFF; CDR3nt: TGTGCCAGTAGTATAGGGGGGGGAGCTGAAGCTTTCTTT
v_gene: TRBV19; abundance: NA; d_gene: TRBD1; j_gene: TRBJ1-2; CDR3aa: CASSQGAGYGYTF; CDR3nt: TGTGCCAGTAGTCAGGGGGCAGGATATGGCTACACCTTC
v_gene: TRBV11-2; abundance: NA; d_gene: TRBD2; j_gene: TRBJ2-3; CDR3aa: CASSLSSGGISDTQYF; CDR3nt: TGTGCCAGCAGTCTTTCTAGCGGGGGGATCTCAGATACGCAGTATTTT